A single T cell receptor beta chain is shown here with its context. Its target antigen remains unknown. No much larger clone exists at a distance of one base, and base qualities are not known. Trimming takes 0 bases off V and 7 bases off J; junction bases not matched to a gene: 6. In the germline V gene (reference sequence), CDR1 corresponds to DFQATT and CDR2 to SNEGSKA. Reading from cysteine to phenylalanine, the CDR3 counts 15 amino acids. CDR3 DNA only is kept here, 45 bases in frame from base 1. These data originate in a study of vaccination and CD4 T cells after COVID-19 (dated by TCRdb to 2021 to 2024). Some background on the complete study: Convalescent patients had a positive SARS-CoV-2 result on nasal swab PCR, and of these patients, fewer than ten had mild disease and one had severe disease. In control cultures, a CEFX viral epitope pool was used as positive control, an HIV-1 Nef peptide pool was used as negative control, or no peptide was added. Participants got two doses of the Pfizer-BioNTech BNT162b2 vaccine (n=8) or two doses of the Moderna mRNA-1273 vaccine (n=2). A few convalescent patients were sampled both early after vaccination (day 14) and late after vaccination (days 161 to 241). Post-vaccine blood samples were obtained a median of about 77 days after the second vaccine dose, with a range of roughly 14 to 241 days. Culture stimuli were overlapping spike peptide pools from SARS-CoV-2 and from the common cold coronaviruses HCoV-NL63, HCoV-OC43 and HCoV-229E. Post-COVID blood samples were collected from convalescent patients a median of around 100 days after diagnosis, with a range of roughly 30 to 161 days. In 10 COVID-19 convalescent patients and a handful of infection-naive healthy vaccine recipients, the spike-specific CD4+ TCR repertoire before mRNA vaccination was compared with the repertoire after mRNA vaccination. The convalescent cohort comprised six males and four females, including two Hispanic individuals, seven Caucasians, two Asians and one multiracial person. The research as a whole found: Relatively few convalescent patients were included in the study, and early timepoints after natural infection were not analyzed. Of the vaccine-specific clones found in convalescent patients, nearly all (304 of 307) were mono-reactive for SARS-CoV-2 spike instead of being cross-reactive with common cold coronaviruses. In convalescent patients, a median roughly 88% of post-vaccine SARS-CoV-2-reactive clones were detected only after vaccination, suggesting vaccine-specific priming. The median count of SARS-CoV-2-reactive clonotypes went up from around 23 after infection to a few dozen after vaccination, although the change was not significant.

The time point label for this specimen denotes: late sampling 161 to 241 days after vaccination in three convalescent patients. The meaning of the sample's treatment or condition label: roughly 10-day PBMC culture with coronavirus spike peptide pools or control peptides (ViraFEST assay). To expand antigen-specific T cells with peptide pools and then pick out the expanded clonotypes through TCR sequencing, the study relied on the ViraFEST assay. The positive SARS-CoV-2 PCR tests of the convalescent patients were dated from March to December 2020, before the Alpha, Beta and Delta variants emerged in the United States. Under 2.5 million PBMCs per well were cultured in IMDM with roughly 5% human AB serum and approximately 9.8 IU/ml IL-2, plus 10 ug/ml peptide pools. Half of the culture medium was replaced with fresh IL-2-containing medium on days 3 and 7. CD4+ T cells were isolated after roughly eleven days of culture through negative selection using the EasySep CD4+ T cell isolation kit. Ficoll-Paque Plus gradient centrifugation was used to isolate PBMCs from whole blood, and the isolated PBMCs were then either used fresh or cryopreserved at -140C. Culture conditions were generally each tested in triplicate wells.

Library preparation was by PCR. DNA from cultured CD4+ T cells underwent TCR sequencing with the Oncomine TCR Beta short-read assay at the Johns Hopkins FTIC core. Genomic DNA was extracted from the cultured CD4+ T cells with the QIAamp micro DNA kit. Oncomine TCR Beta libraries from cultured CD4+ T cells were pooled with unique dual indexes and sequenced on an Illumina iSeq 100. Per the source publication's procedure: Non-productive sequences were removed, and CDR3s that did not start with C, did not end with F or W, or were shorter than 7 amino acids were discarded. The MANAFEST web application identified antigen-specific clonotypes by comparing peptide-stimulated wells against reference wells and other culture wells. An FDR below 0.05, an odds ratio above 5, and a productive frequency above 0.1% in at least two of three replicate wells were required for clones to be considered positive. A clonotype was classed as cross-reactive if the clonotype showed significant expansion both in SARS-CoV-2 spike wells and in at least one common cold coronavirus spike condition. CDR3 homology was assessed with Levenshtein distances (stringdist) and unrooted phylogenetic trees (ape) in R version 3.6.1. TCRdb reprocessing: public reads trimmed at Q25 with fastp, clones called with MiXCR, in-frame beta chains kept. A single entry per CDR3 protein holds the most common genes and DNA from its merged rows. The V and J calls, along with clone size, are taken from TCRdb and not from the paper's own processing. For this sample the table gives 20,000 to 25,000 distinct CDR3 sequences, of which approximately 38% were detected only once. Roughly 9.9% of the sample rests with the top ten.

The chain was built from TRBV20-1 and TRBJ2-1, with 10 central nucleotides matching TRBD2. Sequenced here: CD4+ T cells from blood, cultured in vitro, sampled about 7 months after SARS-CoV-2 vaccination. The sequence was collected from a human donor who had recovered from COVID-19. CDR3 reads: CSARDPSGSGNEQFF. Read as DNA, the sequence is TGCAGTGCTAGAGATCCTAGCGGGAGTGGAAATGAGCAGTTCTTC.